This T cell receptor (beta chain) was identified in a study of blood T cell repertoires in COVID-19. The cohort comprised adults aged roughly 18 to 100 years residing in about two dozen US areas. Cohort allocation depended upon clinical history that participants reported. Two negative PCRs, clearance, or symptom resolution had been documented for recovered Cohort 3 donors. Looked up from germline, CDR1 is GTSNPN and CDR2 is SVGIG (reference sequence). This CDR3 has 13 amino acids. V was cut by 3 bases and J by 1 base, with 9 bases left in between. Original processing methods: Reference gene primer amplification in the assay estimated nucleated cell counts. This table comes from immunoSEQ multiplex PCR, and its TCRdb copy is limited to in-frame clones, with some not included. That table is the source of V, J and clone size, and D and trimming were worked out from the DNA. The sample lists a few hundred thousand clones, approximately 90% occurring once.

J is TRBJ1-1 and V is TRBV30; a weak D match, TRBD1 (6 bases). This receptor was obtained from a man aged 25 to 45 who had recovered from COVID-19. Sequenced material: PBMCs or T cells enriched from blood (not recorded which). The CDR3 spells CAWRAGENTEAFF. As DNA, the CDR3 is TGTGCCTGGAGGGCAGGGGAGAACACTGAAGCTTTCTTT.